Given below is one T cell receptor (beta chain) in context. Sequencing used immunoSEQ multiplex PCR; TCRdb keeps in-frame clones, though not all of them. The table lists roughly 100,000 clones, 83% of them singletons. The CDR3 loop spans 16 amino acids. Deletions cut 3 bases from V and 0 bases from J, with 12 bases between. The germline gives CDR1 LNHDA, CDR2 SQIVND (reference sequence). This entry is derived from a study of control samples from healthy donors and cancer patients. The receptor's source is a woman between 45 and 65 years old in good health. Input material: blood. The genes are TRBV19 and TRBJ2-1; the D call may be TRBD1 or TRBD2 (5 bases each). The CDR3 nucleotides read TGTGCCAGTAGTATTCAGGCAGGGAGCTCCTACAATGAGCAGTTCTTC. Translation gives CASSIQAGSSYNEQFF.